The 15 T cell receptor beta chains below all came from one sample that was sequenced in a study of shared clonotypes between healthy human individuals. Only in-frame clones appear in the TCRdb table, and some are missing; sequencing was by immunoSEQ multiplex PCR. The sample includes about 1 million clones, about 75% seen only once; the top ten take approximately 1.5%. The sample comprised memory CD4+ T cells sorted from blood. Sample subset: CD45RA-negative fraction. These receptors were obtained from a man aged 18 to 35 in good health.

The table lists this clone with a few counts. The V call is TRBV10-1, the J call TRBJ2-3; D is tentatively TRBD1 or TRBD2 (5 bases each). The CDR3 is made up of 15 amino acids. The ends were cut back, 0 bases at V and 6 bases at J, with 13 bases in the middle. CDR1 and CDR2 (germline): WNHNN, SYGVQD (reference sequence). This CDR3 reads CASSESGPPGDTQYF. In nucleotides, the CDR3 is TGCGCCAGCAGTGAGTCGGGGCCTCCGGGGGATACGCAGTATTTT.

This chain joins TRBV18 and TRBJ2-2; the match to TRBD1 covers 7 bases. This CDR3 has 16 amino acids. The V gene's germline CDR1 is KGHSH and CDR2 LQKENI. V was clipped by 6 bases and J by 6 bases; unmatched bases: 13. The DNA of the CDR3 is TGTGCCAGCTCTCGAGGCCGGGACAGATCCCCCGGGGAGCTGTTTTTT. It translates to CASSRGRDRSPGELFF.

The rearrangement joins TRBV6-6 to TRBJ2-6, with D unclear. Germline assignment: CDR1 MNHNY and CDR2 SVGAGI (reference sequence). With 4 bases removed from V and 1 base from J, the gap between germline ends came to 8 bases. The length of the CDR3 is 15 residues. The CDR3 protein is CASSFSLSGANVLTF. The DNA of the CDR3 is TGTGCCAGCAGTTTTTCCCTATCTGGGGCCAACGTCCTGACTTTC.

The chain uses TRBV7-9 and TRBJ2-1, with 7 nucleotides matching TRBD2. The ends lost 1 base at V and 3 bases at J; junction bases unmatched: 6. From germline, CDR1 is SEHNR and CDR2 FQNEAQ (reference sequence). The CDR3 has 16 residues. CDR3 loop: CASSLGAGDYYNEQFF. The CDR3 DNA sequence: TGTGCCAGCAGCTTAGGGGCGGGAGATTACTACAATGAGCAGTTCTTC. The full variable domain, its missing parts supplied by reference TRBV7-9 and TRBJ2-1, is DTGVSQNPRHKITKRGQNVTFRCDPISEHNRLYWYRQTLGQGPEFLTYFQNEAQLEKSRLLSDRFSAERPKGSFSTLEIQRTEQGDSAMYLCASSLGAGDYYNEQFFGPGTRLTVL.

The chain links TRBV6-1 to TRBJ2-7; 8 nucleotides agree with TRBD1. The length of the CDR3 is 17 residues. The V and J ends lost 2 bases and 1 base, in that order; junction bases with no gene match: 10. Per the germline V gene, CDR1 is MNHNS and CDR2 is SASEGT. CDR3 DNA sequence: TGTGCCAGCAGTGAATCCCGTCCAGGACAGGGATCCTACGAGCAGTACTTC. It is translated as CASSESRPGQGSYEQYF.

The table lists this clone with a few counts. This chain uses TRBV18 with TRBJ2-7, with 7 nucleotides matching TRBD1. Germline V gene sequence: CDR1 KGHSH, CDR2 LQKENI. The length of the CDR3 is 14 residues. V lost 2 bases to trimming and J lost 3 bases; unmatched junction nucleotides: 4. The CDR3 sequence is CASSPGTVGYEQYF. CDR3 DNA: TGTGCCAGCTCACCAGGGACAGTAGGCTACGAGCAGTACTTC.

V is TRBV4-3 and J is TRBJ2-1; 8 nucleotides line up with TRBD1. Germline V CDR1 and CDR2: LGHNA, YSLEER. With V trimmed by 2 bases and J by 8 bases, 5 bases remained unmatched. The CDR3 is made up of 14 amino acids. CDR3 DNA sequence: TGCGCCAGCAGCCAATGGACAGGGTTGGATGAGCAGTTCTTC. Translation gives CASSQWTGLDEQFF.

This clone turned up a few times. The V call is TRBV7-8, the J call TRBJ2-7; D not certain. The germline V and J ends were trimmed by 2 bases and 5 bases, with 13 bases remaining between them. This CDR3 contains 14 residues. The germline CDR1 and CDR2 sequences are SGHVS and FQNEAQ. The CDR3 DNA reads TGTGCCAGCAGCTTAAGTGGTACGCTCCACGAGCAGTACTTC. Encoded protein: CASSLSGTLHEQYF.

The chain couples TRBV10-3 to TRBJ2-1; D not certain. V was clipped by 8 bases and J by 4 bases, with 9 bases between them. This CDR3 contains 12 residues. CDR1 and CDR2 from the germline V gene are ENHRY and SYGVKD. The DNA of the CDR3 is TGTGCCATCGCACGGAATTACAATGAGCAGTTCTTC. It encodes CAIARNYNEQFF.

The CDR3, as DNA: TGTGCCAGCAGTGAAGGGGGCCAGCCGGCAGATACGCAGTATTTT. Translated: CASSEGGQPADTQYF. The V gene is TRBV6-1, the J gene TRBJ2-3, with D possibly matching TRBD1 (5 bases). The V end lost 1 base, the J end lost 4 bases, and 12 bases lay between the germline ends. Per germline, CDR1 MNHNS and CDR2 SASEGT. The CDR3 is made up of 15 amino acids.

V gene TRBV30 combines with J gene TRBJ1-4, with D uncertain. The CDR3 covers 13 residues. V dropped 2 bases and J dropped 8 bases, with 12 bases sitting between them. Germline loops: CDR1 GTSNPN, CDR2 SVGIG (reference sequence). The CDR3 sequence: CAWSKGLGEKLFF. CDR3 coding DNA: TGTGCCTGGAGTAAGGGCCTTGGGGAAAAACTGTTTTTT.

The gene calls are TRBV11-2 and TRBJ2-5; no clear D. This CDR3 is built from 13 residues. Germline CDR1 SGHAT, CDR2 FQNNGV. With 7 bases removed from V and 4 bases from J, the gap between germline ends came to 13 bases. The CDR3 DNA is TGTGCCAGCACCATACAATGGGGAGAGACCCAGTACTTC. Protein product: CASTIQWGETQYF.

The chain is built from TRBV30 and TRBJ2-1; no clear D gene. Germline V lookup: CDR1 GTSNPN, CDR2 SVGIG (reference sequence). V lost 4 bases, J lost 0 bases, and 10 bases lay in between. The CDR3 loop spans 14 amino acids. CDR3 sequence (DNA): TGTGCCTGGACGGCCTTCAGCTCCTACAATGAGCAGTTCTTC. Its protein is CAWTAFSSYNEQFF. The variable domain in full, completed from reference TRBV30 and TRBJ2-1, reads SQTIHQWPATLVQPVGSPLSLECTVEGTSNPNLYWYRQAAGRGLQLLFYSVGIGQISSEVPQNLSASRPQDRQFILSSKKLLLSDSGFYLCAWTAFSSYNEQFFGPGTRLTVL.

This chain uses TRBV7-2 with TRBJ2-7; maybe TRBD1 (6 bases). This CDR3 comprises 13 residues. Per the germline V gene, CDR1 is SGHTA and CDR2 is FQGNSA. V shed 6 bases and J shed 5 bases, with 14 bases lying between them. The CDR3 reads CASRKGQTHEQYF. In DNA form, the CDR3 reads TGTGCCAGCAGGAAAGGACAGACCCACGAGCAGTACTTC.

The V call is TRBV18, the J call TRBJ1-1; D is undetermined. Per germline, CDR1 KGHSH and CDR2 LQKENI. V shed 6 bases and J shed 2 bases, with 10 bases lying between them. This CDR3 is built from 13 residues. The CDR3 bases are TGTGCCAGCTCTAGGATTTCCAACACTGAAGCTTTCTTT. Protein product: CASSRISNTEAFF. Combining the CDR3 with reference TRBV18 and TRBJ1-1 gives the whole variable domain NAGVMQNPRHLVRRRGQEARLRCSPMKGHSHVYWYRQLPEEGLKFMVYLQKENIIDESGMPKERFSAEFPKEGPSILRIQQVVRGDSAAYFCASSRISNTEAFFGQGTRLTVV.